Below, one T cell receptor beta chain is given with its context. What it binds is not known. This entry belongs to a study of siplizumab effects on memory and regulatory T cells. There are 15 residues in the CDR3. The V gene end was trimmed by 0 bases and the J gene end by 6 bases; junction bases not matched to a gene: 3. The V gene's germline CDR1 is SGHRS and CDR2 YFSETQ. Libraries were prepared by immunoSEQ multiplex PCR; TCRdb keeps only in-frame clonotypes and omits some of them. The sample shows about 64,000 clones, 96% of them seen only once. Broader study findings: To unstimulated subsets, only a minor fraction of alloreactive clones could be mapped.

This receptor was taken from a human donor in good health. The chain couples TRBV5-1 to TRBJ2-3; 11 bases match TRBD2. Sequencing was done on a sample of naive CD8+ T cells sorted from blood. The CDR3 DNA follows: TGCGCCAGCAGCTTGGAACTAGCGGGGGAGGATACGCAGTATTTT. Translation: CASSLELAGEDTQYF.